This TCR beta chain originates from a study of CD8+ T cells in alopecia areata. For this clone: The target antigen is unknown.

The CDR3 loop spans 18 amino acids. Looked up from germline, CDR1 is MNHEY and CDR2 is SMNVEV (reference sequence). Trimming stripped 0 bases from V and 1 base from J, with 18 bases between. Study-wide points: Clonality was higher in lesional than normal scalp, especially in alopecia totalis/universalis. Sequencing of scalp tissue also captures the resident alphabeta T cells of normal skin.

Extracted RNA was reverse transcribed into cDNA, the sequencing template. Sequenced by immunoSEQ multiplex PCR; TCRdb stores in-frame clones only, minus some. The sample has 200,000 or so clones; just over 55% are singletons. The sequence derives from a human donor in good health. Material for sequencing was CD8+ T cells sorted from blood. This sequence joins TRBV27 and TRBJ1-1; D possibly corresponds to TRBD1 (6 bases). The CDR3 DNA is TGTGCCAGCAGTTTATCGATTCCCTTGGGGACACGGAACACTGAAGCTTTCTTT. This codes for CASSLSIPLGTRNTEAFF.